The 27 T cell receptor beta chains reported below all come from one sample, sequenced in a study of cytomegalovirus exposure and HLA in healthy donors. The PCR used 60 Vbeta and 13 Jbeta primers. The repertoire was sequenced with immunoSEQ multiplex PCR; TCRdb's copy has only in-frame clones and lacks some. This sample yields 150,000 to 200,000 clones, of which approximately 79% are seen a single time; 7.1% belongs to the top ten. Sequenced input: PBMCs. These receptors all stem from a middle-aged man in good health and CMV-seropositive.

The V and J genes are TRBV6-5 and TRBJ1-2; D gene uncertain. Germline V gene lookup returns CDR1 MNHEY and CDR2 SVGAGI. V lost 10 bases and J lost 0, with 12 bases in between. This CDR3 contains 13 residues. CDR3 sequence: CATLRESNYGYTF. The CDR3 DNA follows: TGTGCCACCCTACGCGAGTCTAACTATGGCTACACCTTC.

The chain employs TRBV6-5 and TRBJ2-7, with TRBD1 matching 12 bases. The V and J ends lost 5 bases and 3 bases, in that order; junction bases with no gene match: 5. The CDR3 spans 15 residues. Germline CDR1 is MNHEY and CDR2 is SVGAGI. This chain's CDR3 is CASSTRDRGHYEQYF. In DNA, the CDR3 is TGTGCCAGCAGTACCCGGGACAGGGGGCACTACGAGCAGTACTTC.

This rearrangement joins TRBV12-5 to TRBJ2-4; TRBD1 aligns across 9 bases. CDR3 length equals 15 residues. The germline V gene encodes CDR1 LGHNT and CDR2 FRNRAP. After removal of 6 bases from V and 4 bases from J, the junction contained 7 bases not matched to a gene. CDR3 bases: TGTGCTAGTGGCCCCGGGACAGGGTTAAAAAACATTCAGTACTTC. This codes for CASGPGTGLKNIQYF.

This chain connects TRBV5-5 to TRBJ2-7; D is perhaps TRBD2 (6 bases). The CDR3 totals 15 residues. Trimming removed 4 bases at V and 6 bases at J, with 20 bases between. Germline V gives CDR1 SGHKS, CDR2 YYEKEE (reference sequence). CDR3: CASSPGHSLGGEQYF. The CDR3 DNA follows: TGTGCCAGCAGCCCGGGCCATTCCCTGGGGGGCGAGCAGTACTTC. The variable domain in full, completed from reference TRBV5-5 and TRBJ2-7, reads DAGVTQSPTHLIKTRGQQVTLRCSPISGHKSVSWYQQVLGQGPQFIFQYYEKEERGRGNFPDRFSARQFPNYSSELNVNALLLGDSALYLCASSPGHSLGGEQYFGPGTRLTVT.

As regards this clone: This same CDR3 is encoded by further DNA sequences in the sample. The V gene is TRBV18, the J gene TRBJ1-6; 8 positions match TRBD1. The ends lost 6 bases at V and 5 bases at J; junction bases unmatched: 9. The CDR3 is made up of 16 amino acids. Germline V gene data show CDR1 as KGHSH and CDR2 as LQKENI. This CDR3 reads CASSRDRTGNNSPLHF. The CDR3 nucleotides read TGTGCCAGCTCTCGCGACCGGACAGGGAATAATTCACCCCTCCACTTT. The complete variable domain, with remaining parts taken from reference TRBV18 and TRBJ1-6, reads NAGVMQNPRHLVRRRGQEARLRCSPMKGHSHVYWYRQLPEEGLKFMVYLQKENIIDESGMPKERFSAEFPKEGPSILRIQQVVRGDSAAYFCASSRDRTGNNSPLHFGNGTRLTVT.

This sequence joins TRBV7-3 and TRBJ2-1; 7 nucleotides match TRBD2. The CDR3 contains 15 residues. J lost 8 bases, V lost 2 bases, and 9 bases had no gene match. Germline CDR1 and CDR2: SGHTA and FQGTGA. The CDR3 nucleotides are TGTGCCAGCAGCTTATCCCCCGCGCTAGCGGATGAGCAGTTCTTC. It encodes CASSLSPALADEQFF.

The V gene is TRBV5-4, the J gene TRBJ1-6, with TRBD1 matching over 7 bases. The junction had 6 bases not matched to a gene; V was cut back by 0 bases and J by 9 bases. CDR1 and CDR2 from the germline V gene are SGHNT and YYREEE (reference sequence). The CDR3 has 15 amino acids. CDR3 bases: TGTGCCAGCAGCTTGGAACAGGGGATTACTTCACCCCTCCACTTT. Translated, it gives CASSLEQGITSPLHF.

The rearrangement joins TRBV6-5 to TRBJ1-2; D remains ambiguous. The ends were cut back, 0 bases at V and 8 bases at J, with 13 bases in the middle. Germline CDR1 MNHEY, CDR2 SVGAGI. This CDR3 is 14 amino acids long. The CDR3 sequence: CASSYSGGFEGYTF. The DNA of the CDR3 is TGTGCCAGCAGTTACTCGGGAGGATTTGAGGGCTACACCTTC.

This chain links TRBV15 with TRBJ1-2; tentative D call: TRBD1 (6 bases). The germline V gene has CDR1 LNHNV and CDR2 YYDKDF (reference sequence). CDR3 length equals 15 residues. V lost 3 bases, J lost 4 bases, and 15 bases lay in between. The DNA for the CDR3 is TGTGCCACCAGCAGTTCCAGGGGCATGGGCTATGGCTACACCTTC. Amino acid sequence: CATSSSRGMGYGYTF.

The CDR3 sequence is CASRGASSYEQYF. The CDR3 bases are TGTGCCAGTAGGGGGGCCAGCTCCTACGAGCAGTACTTC. The J gene is TRBJ2-7, the V gene TRBV19, with D possibly TRBD1 on 6 matching bases. The CDR3 length is 13 residues. Per germline, CDR1 LNHDA and CDR2 SQIVND (reference sequence). The germline V and J ends were trimmed by 6 bases and 0 bases, with 9 bases remaining between them.

The J gene is TRBJ2-5, the V gene TRBV6-5, with 15 bases lining up with TRBD2. The length of the CDR3 is 16 residues. The junction had 5 bases not matched to a gene; V was cut back by 4 bases and J by 5 bases. Germline V gene sequence: CDR1 MNHEY, CDR2 SVGAGI. The CDR3 DNA follows: TGTGCCAGCAGTTCGGGACTAGCGGGGGGTATGGAGACCCAGTACTTC. It specifies CASSSGLAGGMETQYF.

V and J are TRBV7-2 and TRBJ2-3; possible D gene TRBD2, 5 bases. In germline, CDR1 is SGHTA, CDR2 FQGNSA. This CDR3 spans 13 amino acids. Trimming cost V 2 bases and J 13 bases, with 16 bases left between them. The DNA for the CDR3 is TGTGCCAGCAGCTTAAGAGGGCACCCTCTGGAGTATTTT. This codes for CASSLRGHPLEYF.

The rearrangement joins TRBV7-3 to TRBJ2-5; D possibly corresponds to TRBD2 (5 bases). This CDR3 is built from 13 residues. V dropped 0 bases and J dropped 5 bases, with 7 bases sitting between them. Looked up from germline, CDR1 is SGHTA and CDR2 is FQGTGA. CDR3 bases: TGTGCCAGCAGCTTAACCGGGGTTGAGACCCAGTACTTC. Amino acids: CASSLTGVETQYF.

The chain uses TRBV19 and TRBJ1-5, with a tentative D call TRBD1 (6 bases). Trimming took 5 bases from V and 3 from J, leaving 11 bases between them. The CDR3 consists of 14 residues. In germline, CDR1 is LNHDA, CDR2 SQIVND (reference sequence). The CDR3 here is CASSPGVPNQPQHF. CDR3 nucleotide sequence: TGTGCCAGTAGTCCAGGGGTCCCCAATCAGCCCCAGCATTTT.

This clone has just a few counts. This chain joins TRBV5-6 and TRBJ2-7; D may be TRBD1 (6 bases). CDR1 SGHDT and CDR2 YYEEEE come from the germline V gene. The CDR3 contains 14 residues. Trimming shortened V by 5 bases and J by 3 bases, and 15 bases separated the two germline ends. CDR3 sequence (DNA): TGTGCCAGCAGTTCGCCCAGGGGCCGCTACGAGCAGTACTTC. Translating it yields CASSSPRGRYEQYF.

The chain joins TRBV5-1 to TRBJ1-4, with 7 bases that match TRBD1. Germline-derived CDR1 and CDR2 are SGHRS and YFSETQ. With V trimmed by 4 bases and J by 4 bases, 4 bases remained unmatched. CDR3 length: 14 amino acids. CDR3 DNA: TGCGCCAGCAGCCAGGACAGGAGTAATGAAAAACTGTTTTTT. It yields the protein CASSQDRSNEKLFF.

The chain joins TRBV5-1 to TRBJ2-6; 14 nucleotides agree with TRBD2. The CDR3 runs to 17 residues. Germline loops: CDR1 SGHRS, CDR2 YFSETQ. The V and J ends lost 2 bases and 5 bases, in that order; junction bases with no gene match: 3. The DNA for the CDR3 is TGCGCCAGCAGCTTCGGGACTAGCGGGGGCCGGGCCAACGTCCTGACTTTC. As protein: CASSFGTSGGRANVLTF. Full variable domain (remainder filled in from reference TRBV5-1 and TRBJ2-6): KAGVTQTPRYLIKTRGQQVTLSCSPISGHRSVSWYQQTPGQGLQFLFEYFSETQRNKGNFPGRFSGRQFSNSRSEMNVSTLELGDSALYLCASSFGTSGGRANVLTFGAGSRLTVL.

The V gene is TRBV19, the J gene TRBJ1-5, with TRBD1 matching 8 bases. CDR1 and CDR2 (germline): LNHDA, SQIVND (reference sequence). Germline trimming cut 6 bases from V and 2 bases from J; bases unmatched to any gene: 6. The CDR3 is 15 amino acids. The CDR3 loop reads CASSGAGQGNQPQHF. The CDR3 nucleotides are TGTGCCAGTAGCGGGGCGGGACAGGGCAATCAGCCCCAGCATTTT.

The chain uses TRBV5-8 and TRBJ1-5; the match to TRBD1 covers 7 bases. Germline V gene lookup returns CDR1 SGHTS and CDR2 YDEGEE. V shed 6 bases and J 7 bases; nucleotides not matched to a gene: 13. The CDR3 runs to 15 residues. The CDR3 region is CASISYDRVGQPQHF. The CDR3 nucleotides are TGTGCCAGCATCAGTTACGACAGGGTGGGCCAGCCCCAGCATTTT.

The chain carries TRBV5-6 and TRBJ2-1, with D uncertain. The CDR3 has 13 residues. Germline values: CDR1 SGHDT, CDR2 YYEEEE. Trimming pared 0 bases from V and 4 bases from J, leaving 5 bases between. The CDR3 sequence is CASSLVQYNEQFF. CDR3 coding DNA: TGTGCCAGCAGCTTGGTTCAGTACAATGAGCAGTTCTTC.

V usage is TRBV2 and J usage is TRBJ2-7; possible D gene TRBD2, 6 bases. Trimming removed 4 bases at V and 0 bases at J, with 10 bases between. The CDR3 runs to 14 residues. The V gene's germline CDR1 is SNHLY and CDR2 FYNNEI. Written as DNA, the CDR3 is TGTGCCAGCAGTGTCGGGGGAACCTCCTACGAGCAGTACTTC. Its protein is CASSVGGTSYEQYF.

The chain joins TRBV5-1 to TRBJ2-1, with 12 bases lining up with TRBD2. Germline V gene lookup returns CDR1 SGHRS and CDR2 YFSETQ. Germline trimming cut 7 bases from V and 7 bases from J; bases unmatched to any gene: 3. The CDR3 runs 13 residues. Written as DNA, the CDR3 is TGCGCCAGCCGACTAGCGGGGGTGAATGAGCAGTTCTTC. It translates to CASRLAGVNEQFF.

Comment on this clone: Germline and junction disagree at one end, which may indicate a read error. The CDR3 reads CASSYSKVSPESASF. CDR3 sequence (DNA): TGTGCCAGCAGTTACTCGAAAGTTAGTCCTGAGTCTGCTTCCTTT. The rearrangement joins TRBV6-6 to TRBJ1-1; unclear D gene. CDR1 and CDR2 (germline): MNHNY, SVGAGI (reference sequence). The CDR3 spans 15 residues.

The rearrangement joins TRBV11-3 to TRBJ2-3; possibly TRBD2 for D (6 bases). The CDR3 sequence is 13 residues long. The V end was cut by 3 bases, the J end by 5 bases, with 9 bases between. Germline CDR1 reads SGHNT; CDR2 reads YENEEA. In DNA, the CDR3 is TGTGCCAGCAGCTTCACTAGCTTAGATACGCAGTATTTT. It is translated as CASSFTSLDTQYF.

In nucleotides, the CDR3 is TGTGCCAGCAGCTTAACCCTAGGTGGGACCGGGGAGCTGTTTTTT. The encoded protein is CASSLTLGGTGELFF. The chain recombines TRBV7-3 with TRBJ2-2; D gene unclear. The V and J ends lost 0 bases and 5 bases respectively, with 10 bases between them. Germline V lookup: CDR1 SGHTA, CDR2 FQGTGA. This CDR3 is 15 amino acids long.

As regards this clone: Other DNA sequences in the same sample also yield this CDR3. This rearrangement joins TRBV6-5 to TRBJ1-2; D gene uncertain. The germline V and J ends were trimmed by 0 bases and 2 bases, with 10 bases remaining between them. This CDR3 comprises 15 residues. In germline, CDR1 is MNHEY, CDR2 SVGAGI. This chain's CDR3 is CASSYSRGQNYGYTF. The DNA of the CDR3 is TGTGCCAGCAGTTACTCCCGTGGGCAAAACTATGGCTACACCTTC.

A single count supports this clone. The chain joins TRBV5-1 to TRBJ1-3; D gene unclear. The germline V gene has CDR1 SGHRS and CDR2 YFSETQ. Trimming stripped 4 bases from V and 0 bases from J, with 17 bases between. The CDR3 is 17 amino acids. For the CDR3, the DNA is TGCGCCAGCAGCCCACGGGTGAGACGCCTCTCTGGAAACACCATATATTTT. Amino acid sequence: CASSPRVRRLSGNTIYF.